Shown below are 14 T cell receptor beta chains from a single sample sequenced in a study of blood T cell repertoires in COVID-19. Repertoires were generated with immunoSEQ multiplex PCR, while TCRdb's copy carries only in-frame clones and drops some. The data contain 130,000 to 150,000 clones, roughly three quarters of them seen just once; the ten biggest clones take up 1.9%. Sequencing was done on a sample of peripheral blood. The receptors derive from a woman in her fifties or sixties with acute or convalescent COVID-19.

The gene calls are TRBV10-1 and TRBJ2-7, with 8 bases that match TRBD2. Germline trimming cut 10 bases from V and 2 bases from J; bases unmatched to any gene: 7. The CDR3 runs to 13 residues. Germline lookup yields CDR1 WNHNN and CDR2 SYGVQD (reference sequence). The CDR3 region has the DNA TGCGCCAATACAAGCGGGAGTCCCTACGAGCAGTACTTC. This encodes CANTSGSPYEQYF.

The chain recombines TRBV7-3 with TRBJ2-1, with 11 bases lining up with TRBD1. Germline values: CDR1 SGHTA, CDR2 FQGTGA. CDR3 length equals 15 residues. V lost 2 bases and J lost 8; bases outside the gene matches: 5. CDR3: CASSLGQGAIYEQFF. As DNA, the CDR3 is TGTGCCAGCAGCTTAGGACAGGGGGCTATCTATGAGCAGTTCTTC. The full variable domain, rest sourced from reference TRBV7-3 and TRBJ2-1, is GAGVSQTPSNKVTEKGKYVELRCDPISGHTALYWYRQSLGQGPEFLIYFQGTGAADDSGLPNDRFFAVRPEGSVSTLKIQRTERGDSAVYLCASSLGQGAIYEQFFGPGTRLTVL.

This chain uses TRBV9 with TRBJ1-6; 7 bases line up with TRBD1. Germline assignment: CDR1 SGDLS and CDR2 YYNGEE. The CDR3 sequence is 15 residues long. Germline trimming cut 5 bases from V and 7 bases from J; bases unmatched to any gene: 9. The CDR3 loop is CASSWRGQPNSPLHF. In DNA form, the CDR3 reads TGTGCCAGCAGTTGGCGGGGACAGCCGAATTCACCCCTCCACTTT.

The DNA of the CDR3 is TGTGCCTGGAGTGTTTATTCCGGGATCAGCTCCTACGAGCAGTACTTC. It is translated as CAWSVYSGISSYEQYF. V and J are TRBV30 and TRBJ2-7, with D possibly matching TRBD2 (5 bases). The CDR3 contains 16 residues. Looked up from germline, CDR1 is GTSNPN and CDR2 is SVGIG (reference sequence). Deletions cut 0 bases from V and 0 bases from J, with 15 bases between.

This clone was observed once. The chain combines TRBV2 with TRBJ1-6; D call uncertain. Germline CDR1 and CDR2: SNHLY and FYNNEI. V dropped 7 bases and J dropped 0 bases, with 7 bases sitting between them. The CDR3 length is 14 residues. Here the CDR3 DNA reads TGTGCCAGCAAACAGAGCTCCTATAATTCACCCCTCCACTTT. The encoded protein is CASKQSSYNSPLHF.

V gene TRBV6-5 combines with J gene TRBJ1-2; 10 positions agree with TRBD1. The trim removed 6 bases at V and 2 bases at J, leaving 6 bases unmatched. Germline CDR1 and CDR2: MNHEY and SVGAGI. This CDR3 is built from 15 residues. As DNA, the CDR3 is TGTGCCAGCAGCCTCGGACAGGGGGTCAACTATGGCTACACCTTC. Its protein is CASSLGQGVNYGYTF.

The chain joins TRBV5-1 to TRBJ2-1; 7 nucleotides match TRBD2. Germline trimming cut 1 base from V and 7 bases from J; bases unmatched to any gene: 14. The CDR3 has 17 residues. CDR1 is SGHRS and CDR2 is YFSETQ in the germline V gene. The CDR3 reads CASSLTREPWGLNEQFF. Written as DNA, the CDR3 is TGCGCCAGCAGCTTGACGCGGGAGCCCTGGGGACTTAATGAGCAGTTCTTC.

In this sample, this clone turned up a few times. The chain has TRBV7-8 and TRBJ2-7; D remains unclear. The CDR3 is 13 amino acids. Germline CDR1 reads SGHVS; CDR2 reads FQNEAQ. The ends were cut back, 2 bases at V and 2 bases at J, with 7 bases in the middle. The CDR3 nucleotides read TGTGCCAGCAGCTTAACTGAGGCCTACGAGCAGTACTTC. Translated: CASSLTEAYEQYF.

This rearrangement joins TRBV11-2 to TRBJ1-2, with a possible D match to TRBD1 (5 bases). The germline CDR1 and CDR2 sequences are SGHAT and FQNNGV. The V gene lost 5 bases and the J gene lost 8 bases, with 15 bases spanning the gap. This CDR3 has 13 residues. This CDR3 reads CASSPQALGGYTF. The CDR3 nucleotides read TGTGCCAGCAGCCCACAGGCTCTCGGGGGCTACACCTTC.

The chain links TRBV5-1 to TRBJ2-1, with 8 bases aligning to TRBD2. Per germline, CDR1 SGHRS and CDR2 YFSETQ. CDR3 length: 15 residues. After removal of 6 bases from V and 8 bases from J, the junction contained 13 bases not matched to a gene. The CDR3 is CASNPSGSRIHEQFF. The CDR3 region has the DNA TGCGCCAGCAATCCGAGCGGGAGTAGGATTCATGAGCAGTTCTTC.

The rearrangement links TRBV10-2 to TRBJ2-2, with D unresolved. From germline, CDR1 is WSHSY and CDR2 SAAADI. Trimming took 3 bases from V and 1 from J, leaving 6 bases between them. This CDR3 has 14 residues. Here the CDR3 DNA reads TGCGCCAGCAGTGAAGCCGGGAACACCGGGGAGCTGTTTTTT. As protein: CASSEAGNTGELFF.

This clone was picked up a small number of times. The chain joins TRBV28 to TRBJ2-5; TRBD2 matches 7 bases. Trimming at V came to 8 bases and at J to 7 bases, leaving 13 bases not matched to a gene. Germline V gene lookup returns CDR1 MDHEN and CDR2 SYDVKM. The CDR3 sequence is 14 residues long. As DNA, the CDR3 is TGTGCCAGCCATAAAGCGGGACCACACGCGACCCAGTACTTC. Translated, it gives CASHKAGPHATQYF.

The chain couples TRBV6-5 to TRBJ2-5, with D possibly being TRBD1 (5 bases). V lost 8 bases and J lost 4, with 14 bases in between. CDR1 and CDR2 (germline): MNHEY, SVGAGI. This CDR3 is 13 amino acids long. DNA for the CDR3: TGTGCCAGCTCACTCGACAGAATAGAGACCCAGTACTTC. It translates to CASSLDRIETQYF.

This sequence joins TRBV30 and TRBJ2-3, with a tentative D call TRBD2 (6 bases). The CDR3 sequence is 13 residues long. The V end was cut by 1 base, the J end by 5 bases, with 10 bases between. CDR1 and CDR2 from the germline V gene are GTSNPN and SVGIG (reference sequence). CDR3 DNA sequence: TGTGCCTGGAGTGCAGGAGGGGTAGATACGCAGTATTTT. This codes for CAWSAGGVDTQYF. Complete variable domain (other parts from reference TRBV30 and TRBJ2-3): SQTIHQWPATLVQPVGSPLSLECTVEGTSNPNLYWYRQAAGRGLQLLFYSVGIGQISSEVPQNLSASRPQDRQFILSSKKLLLSDSGFYLCAWSAGGVDTQYFGPGTRLTVL.